These 29 T cell receptor beta chains share one sample of origin, sequenced in a study of CD8+ T cells in alopecia areata. cDNA serving as the sequencing template came from extracted, reverse transcribed RNA. The assay was immunoSEQ multiplex PCR, and TCRdb's table has in-frame clones only and misses some. The top ten clones hold approximately 34% of a sample with 110,000 to 150,000 clones, 62% of them seen once. The source material was CD8+ T cells sorted from blood. These receptors came from a human donor in good health.

This chain connects TRBV29-1 to TRBJ2-5, with unresolved D. Between the trimmed V and J ends, which lost 1 base and 2 bases, there was a span of 8 bases. Germline CDR1 is SQVTM and CDR2 is ANQGSEA. This CDR3 comprises 13 residues. CDR3 in amino acids: CSVEVRVQETQYF. CDR3 bases: TGCAGCGTTGAAGTAAGGGTGCAAGAGACCCAGTACTTC.

This clone was found a few times. The genes are TRBV9 and TRBJ2-7, with a weak D call TRBD1 (7 bases). V lost 4 bases and J 2 bases, leaving 13 bases between the germline ends. The CDR3 has 14 residues. Germline V CDR1 and CDR2: SGDLS, YYNGEE. The CDR3: CASSSGGTAYEQYF. CDR3 nucleotides: TGTGCCAGCAGCTCAGGAGGGACAGCCTACGAGCAGTACTTC.

This chain uses TRBV29-1 with TRBJ1-1, with D perhaps matching TRBD1 (5 bases). CDR1 and CDR2 (germline): SQVTM, ANQGSEA. The V end lost 7 bases, the J end lost 3 bases, and 12 bases lay between the germline ends. This CDR3 region has 12 residues. CDR3 nucleotide sequence: TGCAGCGCCCCCGGGGGGGACACTGAAGCTTTCTTT. As protein: CSAPGGDTEAFF.

In this sample, this clone turned up a few times. V is TRBV29-1 and J is TRBJ2-2; D not resolved. The germline gives CDR1 SQVTM, CDR2 ANQGSEA. The V end was cut by 2 bases, the J end by 4 bases, with 8 bases between. CDR3 length equals 13 residues. For the CDR3, the DNA is TGCAGCGTTGAAACGGGTACCACCGGGGAGCTGTTTTTT. Amino acids: CSVETGTTGELFF.

This clone came up a few times. CDR3 sequence reads: CASSQVGVIIAGASTTDTQYF. The DNA for the CDR3 is TGTGCCAGCAGCCAAGTTGGGGTAATAATAGCGGGAGCTTCTACCACAGATACGCAGTATTTT. The J gene is TRBJ2-3, the V gene TRBV4-2, with 9 nucleotides matching TRBD2. Germline V lookup: CDR1 LGHNA, CDR2 YNFKEQ. With 1 base clipped from V and 2 bases from J, the junction kept 19 bases outside the gene matches. The CDR3 sequence is 21 residues long.

The V call is TRBV30, the J call TRBJ2-1; D tentatively reads TRBD1 or TRBD2 (6 bases each). CDR3 length: 13 residues. Germline lookup yields CDR1 GTSNPN and CDR2 SVGIG (reference sequence). Trimming removed 3 bases from V and 3 bases from J, with 9 bases in between. The DNA of the CDR3 is TGTGCCTGGAGCGGGGGACACTACAATGAGCAGTTCTTC. This encodes CAWSGGHYNEQFF.

The chain recombines TRBV19 with TRBJ2-1; 10 bases agree with TRBD2. Germline CDR1 and CDR2: LNHDA and SQIVND (reference sequence). The V segment lost 5 bases and the J segment 11 bases; nucleotides outside the gene matches: 9. This CDR3 spans 14 amino acids. The CDR3 sequence is CASSPSLAGSKQFF. CDR3 sequence (DNA): TGTGCCAGTAGTCCTTCACTAGCGGGAAGCAAGCAGTTCTTC.

V and J are TRBV30 and TRBJ2-3, with D perhaps TRBD1 or TRBD2 (5 bases each). Germline V gene sequence: CDR1 GTSNPN, CDR2 SVGIG (reference sequence). The germline V and J ends were trimmed by 4 bases and 2 bases, with 16 bases remaining between them. The CDR3 consists of 15 residues. The CDR3 protein is CAWTLRGANTDTQYF. The CDR3 coding sequence is TGTGCCTGGACCCTCCGGGGCGCAAACACAGATACGCAGTATTTT.

The rearrangement uses TRBV7-9 and TRBJ2-3; D gene unclear. The germline V gene has CDR1 SEHNR and CDR2 FQNEAQ (reference sequence). V was clipped by 2 bases and J by 4 bases, with 4 bases between them. The CDR3 totals 12 residues. The CDR3 is CASSLPPDTQYF. DNA of the CDR3: TGTGCCAGCAGCTTACCCCCAGATACGCAGTATTTT.

This clone turned up a few times. CDR3 DNA sequence: TGTGCCAGCAGCGGAGGGGGAGATTACAATGAGCAGTTCTTC. This encodes CASSGGGDYNEQFF. This chain connects TRBV27 to TRBJ2-1; D may correspond to TRBD1 or TRBD2 (6 bases each). Germline CDR1 MNHEY, CDR2 SMNVEV (reference sequence). V was shortened by 6 bases and J by 4 bases, with 13 bases between the two germline ends. The CDR3 runs to 14 residues.

In DNA, the CDR3 is TGTGCCAGCAGCAACAGGGGCAATCAGCCCCAGCATTTT. Protein: CASSNRGNQPQHF. The chain recombines TRBV27 with TRBJ1-5, with D possibly being TRBD1 (6 bases). The length of the CDR3 is 13 residues. Trimming pared 6 bases from V and 2 bases from J, leaving 8 bases between. The germline V gene has CDR1 MNHEY and CDR2 SMNVEV (reference sequence).

CDR3 in amino acids: CASNARGLVEHGYTF. The DNA of the CDR3 is TGCGCCAGCAACGCCAGGGGACTGGTAGAGCATGGCTACACCTTC. The genes are TRBV5-1 and TRBJ1-2, with D perhaps TRBD1 (6 bases). CDR3 length equals 15 residues. Trimming pared 6 bases from V and 6 bases from J, leaving 21 bases between. Germline values: CDR1 SGHRS, CDR2 YFSETQ.

This chain uses TRBV29-1 with TRBJ2-3; TRBD2 aligns across 9 bases. V shed 6 bases and J 5 bases; nucleotides not matched to a gene: 6. The length of the CDR3 is 13 residues. The V gene's germline CDR1 is SQVTM and CDR2 ANQGSEA. CDR3 protein: CSVLAGWGDTQYF. The CDR3 bases are TGCAGCGTCCTAGCGGGGTGGGGAGATACGCAGTATTTT.

With regard to this clone: Other DNA variants within this sample encode the same CDR3. V is TRBV27 and J is TRBJ1-1, with D uncertain. Germline assignment: CDR1 MNHEY and CDR2 SMNVEV (reference sequence). The V end was cut by 2 bases, the J end by 1 base, with 5 bases between. The CDR3 has 13 amino acids. This chain's CDR3 is CASSLTGNTEAFF. The DNA of the CDR3 is TGTGCCAGCAGTTTAACCGGGAACACTGAAGCTTTCTTT.

In its sample, this clone was seen a few times. This rearrangement joins TRBV6-6 to TRBJ2-7; tentative D call: TRBD2 (5 bases). Germline assignment: CDR1 MNHNY and CDR2 SVGAGI (reference sequence). The CDR3 contains 13 residues. Trimming removed 3 bases at V and 2 bases at J, with 8 bases between. The CDR3 loop is CASSYGETYEQYF. The DNA for the CDR3 is TGTGCCAGCAGTTATGGGGAGACCTACGAGCAGTACTTC.

The V call is TRBV29-1, the J call TRBJ2-5, with D maybe TRBD2 (5 bases). Looked up from germline, CDR1 is SQVTM and CDR2 is ANQGSEA. The germline V and J ends were trimmed by 7 bases and 4 bases, with 16 bases remaining between them. This CDR3 region has 13 residues. The CDR3 bases are TGCAGCGCTCCCCTCGAGGGCGGAGAGACCCAGTACTTC. Its translation: CSAPLEGGETQYF.

V gene TRBV28 combines with J gene TRBJ2-2, with unresolved D. This CDR3 spans 12 amino acids. V was shortened by 8 bases and J by 6 bases, with 10 bases between the two germline ends. CDR1 and CDR2 (germline): MDHEN, SYDVKM. For the CDR3, the DNA is TGTGCCAGCCAAGAAGGATCCGGGGAGCTGTTTTTT. Protein: CASQEGSGELFF. Based on the CDR3 plus reference TRBV28 and TRBJ2-2, the full variable domain is DVKVTQSSRYLVKRTGEKVFLECVQDMDHENMFWYRQDPGLGLRLIYFSYDVKMKEKGDIPEGYSVSREKKERFSLILESASTNQTSMYLCASQEGSGELFFGEGSRLTVL.

The chain couples TRBV4-1 to TRBJ2-7; unclear D gene. Looked up from germline, CDR1 is MGHRA and CDR2 is YSYEKL. The CDR3 length is 14 residues. Between the trimmed V and J ends, which lost 0 bases and 0 bases, there was a span of 6 bases. CDR3 sequence: CASSQDGSSYEQYF. The CDR3 DNA reads as TGCGCCAGCAGCCAAGATGGTAGCTCCTACGAGCAGTACTTC.

The V and J genes are TRBV7-9 and TRBJ1-4; D remains unclear. V was trimmed by 11 bases and J by 14 bases, leaving 18 bases between them. Per the germline V gene, CDR1 is SEHNR and CDR2 is FQNEAQ (reference sequence). This CDR3 region has 11 residues. The CDR3 nucleotides are TGTGCCGCTGTAAACCGGGGTTTTCTGTTTTTT. Encoded protein: CAAVNRGFLFF. Combining the CDR3 with reference TRBV7-9 and TRBJ1-4 gives the whole variable domain DTGVSQNPRHKITKRGQNVTFRCDPISEHNRLYWYRQTLGQGPEFLTYFQNEAQLEKSRLLSDRFSAERPKGSFSTLEIQRTEQGDSAMYLCAAVNRGFLFFGSGTQLSVL.

This rearrangement joins TRBV6-5 to TRBJ1-2; 8 bases line up with TRBD1. J gave up 4 bases and V 10 bases, and 8 bases lay outside the gene matches. The CDR3 is 13 residues long. The germline V gene encodes CDR1 MNHEY and CDR2 SVGAGI. CDR3 residues: CATGSGGSYGYTF. The DNA for the CDR3 is TGTGCCACAGGTTCAGGGGGCTCCTATGGCTACACCTTC.

This chain links TRBV29-1 with TRBJ2-2; 10 nucleotides line up with TRBD2. V was clipped by 4 bases and J by 7 bases; unmatched bases: 9. In germline, CDR1 is SQVTM, CDR2 ANQGSEA. The CDR3 has 15 amino acids. Here the CDR3 DNA reads TGCAGCGTTGGTTGGCTAGCGGGAGAAGGCGGGGAGCTGTTTTTT. Translation gives CSVGWLAGEGGELFF.

V is TRBV5-1 and J is TRBJ2-1; 10 nucleotides align to TRBD2. The CDR3 is made up of 17 amino acids. Germline V lookup: CDR1 SGHRS, CDR2 YFSETQ. V dropped 3 bases and J dropped 0; count of bases not matched to a gene: 6. CDR3 protein: CASSSGLADSSYNEQFF. For the CDR3, the DNA is TGCGCCAGCAGCTCTGGACTAGCGGACAGCTCCTACAATGAGCAGTTCTTC.

The genes are TRBV27 and TRBJ2-1, with a weak D call TRBD2 (6 bases). Trimming left V 3 bases short and J 7 bases short, with 10 bases between. Germline CDR1 MNHEY, CDR2 SMNVEV (reference sequence). This CDR3 contains 13 residues. This CDR3 is CASSLGGGNEQFF. For the CDR3, the DNA is TGTGCCAGCAGTTTGGGAGGCGGGAATGAGCAGTTCTTC.

CDR3 protein: CSVEGRGGTFF. The CDR3 DNA reads TGCAGCGTTGAAGGCCGAGGGGGAACTTTCTTT. The chain has TRBV29-1 and TRBJ1-1; D possibly corresponds to TRBD1 (6 bases). With 1 base removed from V and 12 bases from J, the gap between germline ends came to 12 bases. Germline assignment: CDR1 SQVTM and CDR2 ANQGSEA. The CDR3 is 11 amino acids.

The rearrangement joins TRBV5-1 to TRBJ1-4; no clear D gene. The length of the CDR3 is 13 residues. Looked up from germline, CDR1 is SGHRS and CDR2 is YFSETQ. V was shortened by 2 bases and J by 11 bases, with 13 bases between the two germline ends. The CDR3 is CASSLVRNEKLFF. The CDR3 bases are TGCGCCAGCAGCTTAGTGCGGAACGAGAAACTGTTTTTT. The full variable domain, with the rest looked up from reference TRBV5-1 and TRBJ1-4, is KAGVTQTPRYLIKTRGQQVTLSCSPISGHRSVSWYQQTPGQGLQFLFEYFSETQRNKGNFPGRFSGRQFSNSRSEMNVSTLELGDSALYLCASSLVRNEKLFFGSGTQLSVL.

The rearrangement uses TRBV29-1 and TRBJ2-3, with no clear D. V was pared by 7 bases and J by 2 bases, with 4 bases between. This CDR3 comprises 10 residues. CDR1 is SQVTM and CDR2 is ANQGSEA in the germline V gene. The CDR3 region has the DNA TGCAGCGCCTACACAGATACGCAGTATTTT. Translating it yields CSAYTDTQYF.

The chain employs TRBV27 and TRBJ1-5, with a possible D match to TRBD1 (6 bases). Germline assignment: CDR1 MNHEY and CDR2 SMNVEV (reference sequence). The CDR3 consists of 15 residues. V was clipped by 4 bases and J by 0 bases, with 10 bases between them. In nucleotides, the CDR3 is TGTGCCAGCAGTTCCCAGGGGAATAGCAATCAGCCCCAGCATTTT. This encodes CASSSQGNSNQPQHF.

This clone was seen only a few times. The chain joins TRBV29-1 to TRBJ2-7; D uncertain. V dropped 7 bases and J dropped 5 bases, with 9 bases sitting between them. CDR1 and CDR2 (germline): SQVTM, ANQGSEA. The CDR3 has 10 residues. CDR3 sequence (DNA): TGCAGCGGATTTGGGGACGAGCAGTACTTC. It translates to CSGFGDEQYF.

The chain couples TRBV5-1 to TRBJ2-2; possible D gene TRBD2, 5 bases. CDR1 is SGHRS and CDR2 is YFSETQ in the germline V gene. The germline V and J ends were trimmed by 1 base and 6 bases, with 16 bases remaining between them. The CDR3 runs 16 residues. CDR3 residues: CASSLSRGRTAGELFF. The CDR3 DNA reads TGCGCCAGCAGCTTGTCTCGGGGAAGGACGGCCGGGGAGCTGTTTTTT.